The rows below give T cell receptor beta chains drawn from one sample of a study of early T cells in non-severe SARS-CoV-2 infection. One entry per CDR3 protein results from TCRdb running MiXCR on the 5' RACE reads. This table has about 29,000 distinct CDR3 sequences, around 5.4% appearing once. Specimen: whole blood. The receptors derive from an adult who was a healthcare worker with PCR-confirmed SARS-CoV-2 infection or an uninfected control (not recorded which). The CDR3 runs from the conserved cysteine through the conserved F or W. The D gene is left open where the match is weak. Clone size is given for some rows only: seen once, a few or many times, or a class if the clone is expanded.

v_gene	j_gene	d_gene	abundance	CDR3nt	CDR3aa
TRBV29-1	TRBJ1-3	.	.	TGCAGCGTTGAAGGCCGACTTAACTCTGGAAACACCATATATTTT	CSVEGRLNSGNTIYF
TRBV12-3/TRBV12-4	TRBJ2-2	TRBD2	many	TGTGCCAGCATCCATGGGCTAGCGGCGAACACCGGGGAGCTGTTTTTT	CASIHGLAANTGELFF
TRBV18	TRBJ2-7	.	many	TGTGCCAGCTCACCAGGGGAGTACGAGCAGTACTTC	CASSPGEYEQYF
TRBV6-5	TRBJ1-2	TRBD1	many	TGTGCCAGCAGTTCAATCACAGGCAGGGGGCGACCGATCTATGGCTACACCTTC	CASSSITGRGRPIYGYTF
TRBV7-2	TRBJ1-2	.	many	TGTGCCAGCAGCTTGGACGGATCTACTAACTATGGCTACACCTTC	CASSLDGSTNYGYTF
TRBV6-4	TRBJ2-1	TRBD1	.	TGTGCCAGCAGTGACGGGGACAGCTCCTACAATGAGCAGTTCTTC	CASSDGDSSYNEQFF
TRBV11-2	TRBJ2-2	.	few	TGTGCCAGCAGCTTAAGGATAGGCGGGGAGCTGTTTTTT	CASSLRIGGELFF
TRBV25-1	TRBJ1-2	TRBD1	few	TGTGCCAGCAGTGAAATTGGGGGACAGGGGCTCCATAAGGATGGCTACACCTTC	CASSEIGGQGLHKDGYTF
TRBV12-3/TRBV12-4	TRBJ2-1	TRBD2	few	TGTGCCAGCAGCTCCTCTAGGCGGGAGTATCTTGAGCAGTTCTTC	CASSSSRREYLEQFF
TRBV27	TRBJ2-3	.	few	TGTGCCAGCAGTTTTTTAGGGGCCACAGATACGCAGTATTTT	CASSFLGATDTQYF
TRBV7-6	TRBJ2-7	TRBD2	.	TGTGCCAGCAGCCCGGGACTAGCGGGAATAGTTGAGCAGTACTTC	CASSPGLAGIVEQYF
TRBV14	TRBJ1-5	.	few	TGTGCCAGCAGCCAAGAGCGTGGGATGCCCCAGCATTTT	CASSQERGMPQHF
TRBV6-1	TRBJ2-3	TRBD2	many	TGTGCCAGCAGTGAAGCGCTGTTGACTAGCGGGGGAACAGATACGCAGTATTTT	CASSEALLTSGGTDTQYF
TRBV29-1	TRBJ2-7	TRBD1	many	TGCAGCGTCCAAGACGGACAGGGGACGGGGGAGCAGTACTTC	CSVQDGQGTGEQYF